These 12 T cell receptor beta chains came from one sample sequenced in a study of Graves' ophthalmopathy and Graves' hyperthyroidism. RNA transcripts served as template for amplifying TCR beta CDR3 sequences. The library came from an HTBI-primed first-round RT-PCR and a second-round multiplex PCR. TCRdb called the multiplex PCR reads again in MiXCR, with one record for every CDR3 protein. The table lists 350,000 to 400,000 distinct CDR3 sequences, 15% to 20% of them singletons. Material for sequencing was peripheral blood. Receptor source: a woman under 30 with Graves' ophthalmopathy.

This clonotype has ten or more counts. The chain combines TRBV7-2 with TRBJ2-7, with unresolved D. The V gene lost 5 bases and the J gene lost 0 bases, with 11 bases spanning the gap. CDR1 is SGHTA and CDR2 is FQGNSA in the germline V gene. The CDR3 covers 14 residues. As DNA, the CDR3 is TGTGCCAGCAGCCCCCACTCTTACTCCTACGAGCAGTACTTC. As protein: CASSPHSYSYEQYF.

This clonotype was detected ten times or more. The chain uses TRBV5-1 and TRBJ2-7; 10 nucleotides agree with TRBD1. Germline V lookup: CDR1 SGHRS, CDR2 YFSETQ. Germline trimming cut 0 bases from V and 0 bases from J; bases unmatched to any gene: 9. This CDR3 is 18 amino acids long. The chain's CDR3 is CASSLGLTGGPGSYEQYF. In DNA form, the CDR3 reads TGCGCCAGCAGCTTGGGCCTGACAGGGGGCCCAGGCTCCTACGAGCAGTACTTC. The full variable domain, in which reference TRBV5-1 and TRBJ2-7 provide the parts outside the CDR3, is KAGVTQTPRYLIKTRGQQVTLSCSPISGHRSVSWYQQTPGQGLQFLFEYFSETQRNKGNFPGRFSGRQFSNSRSEMNVSTLELGDSALYLCASSLGLTGGPGSYEQYFGPGTRLTVT.

The table lists this clonotype with many counts. V gene TRBV15 combines with J gene TRBJ1-5; 7 nucleotides agree with TRBD1. V lost 1 base, J lost 3 bases, and 6 bases stayed unmatched. Per germline, CDR1 LNHNV and CDR2 YYDKDF (reference sequence). There are 16 residues in the CDR3. The CDR3 bases are TGTGCCACCAGCAGAGCCGAAGGGGGCGACAATCAGCCCCAGCATTTT. This codes for CATSRAEGGDNQPQHF.

This clonotype came up a few times. The V gene is TRBV7-6, the J gene TRBJ2-2; 12 nucleotides line up with TRBD1. The germline V gene encodes CDR1 SGHVS and CDR2 FNYEAQ. The CDR3 has 16 amino acids. V gave up 2 bases and J gave up 7 bases; unmatched junction bases: 5. The DNA of the CDR3 is TGTGCCAGCAGCTTAACCGGGACAGGGGGCCGCGGGGAGCTGTTTTTT. This sequence encodes CASSLTGTGGRGELFF.

This clonotype was detected ten times or more. The rearrangement links TRBV12-3 or TRBV12-4 to TRBJ1-1, with D possibly TRBD1 on 6 matching bases. V lost 7 bases, J lost 1 base, and 19 bases lay in between. The CDR3 is 16 amino acids. The CDR3 DNA sequence: TGTGCCAGCACTGGAGGCTTTGGGGGGCCGAACACTGAAGCTTTCTTT. It yields the protein CASTGGFGGPNTEAFF.

This clonotype was recorded many times. This rearrangement joins TRBV6-5 to TRBJ2-7; TRBD1 agrees at 9 bases. The ends lost 2 bases at V and 3 bases at J; junction bases unmatched: 2. The CDR3 is 14 residues long. CDR1 and CDR2 (germline): MNHEY, SVGAGI. CDR3 in amino acids: CASSYGTGIYEQYF. Here the CDR3 DNA reads TGTGCCAGCAGTTACGGGACAGGGATCTACGAGCAGTACTTC.

This clonotype was seen many times. The chain carries TRBV4-1 and TRBJ2-7; D unresolved. Deletions cut 0 bases from V and 0 bases from J, with 18 bases between. Germline CDR1 is MGHRA and CDR2 is YSYEKL. The CDR3 sequence is 18 residues long. As DNA, the CDR3 is TGCGCCAGCAGCCAAGATGAATTGGGCTCTTCTAGCTCCTACGAGCAGTACTTC. Protein: CASSQDELGSSSSYEQYF.

This clonotype has a count of ten or more. The CDR3 loop is CASSKGNQPQHF. CDR3 in DNA: TGTGCCAGTTCGAAAGGCAATCAGCCCCAGCATTTT. V is TRBV6-1 and J is TRBJ1-5; D not certain. The CDR3 consists of 12 residues. Looked up from germline, CDR1 is MNHNS and CDR2 is SASEGT. V lost 9 bases and J 2 bases, leaving 8 bases between the germline ends.

CDR3 sequence reads: CATTANWGQGSSPLHF. The CDR3 region has the DNA TGTGCCACCACAGCAAATTGGGGACAGGGAAGTTCACCCCTCCACTTT. The rearrangement links TRBV7-2 to TRBJ1-6; 9 nucleotides line up with TRBD1. The CDR3 loop spans 16 amino acids. Per the germline V gene, CDR1 is SGHTA and CDR2 is FQGNSA. V lost 10 bases and J lost 9; bases outside the gene matches: 16.

This clonotype was detected many times. This sequence joins TRBV6-2 or TRBV6-3 and TRBJ2-7; 9 nucleotides agree with TRBD1. The CDR3 loop spans 13 amino acids. Per the germline V gene, CDR1 is MNHEY and CDR2 is SVGEGT. The ends lost 1 base at V and 5 bases at J; junction bases unmatched: 0. The CDR3 spells CASSYWDRDEQYF. For the CDR3, the DNA is TGTGCCAGCAGTTACTGGGACAGGGACGAGCAGTACTTC.

This clonotype was observed at least ten times. The chain has TRBV5-5 and TRBJ1-1; D possibly corresponds to TRBD1 (5 bases). Germline lookup yields CDR1 SGHKS and CDR2 YYEKEE (reference sequence). The CDR3 extends over 15 amino acids. V lost 2 bases and J 3 bases, leaving 14 bases between the germline ends. This CDR3 reads CASSLTGGAHTEAFF. As DNA, the CDR3 is TGTGCCAGCAGCTTAACAGGAGGGGCCCACACTGAAGCTTTCTTT.

This clonotype has at least ten counts. The chain uses TRBV7-3 and TRBJ2-6; 8 bases align to TRBD1. Trimming took 3 bases from V and 2 from J; bases not matched to a gene: 9. Germline CDR1 SGHTA, CDR2 FQGTGA. The CDR3 sequence is 18 residues long. This chain's CDR3 is CASSLDRALLTGANVLTF. CDR3 nucleotide sequence: TGTGCCAGCAGCTTGGACAGGGCCCTACTCACTGGGGCCAACGTCCTGACTTTC.